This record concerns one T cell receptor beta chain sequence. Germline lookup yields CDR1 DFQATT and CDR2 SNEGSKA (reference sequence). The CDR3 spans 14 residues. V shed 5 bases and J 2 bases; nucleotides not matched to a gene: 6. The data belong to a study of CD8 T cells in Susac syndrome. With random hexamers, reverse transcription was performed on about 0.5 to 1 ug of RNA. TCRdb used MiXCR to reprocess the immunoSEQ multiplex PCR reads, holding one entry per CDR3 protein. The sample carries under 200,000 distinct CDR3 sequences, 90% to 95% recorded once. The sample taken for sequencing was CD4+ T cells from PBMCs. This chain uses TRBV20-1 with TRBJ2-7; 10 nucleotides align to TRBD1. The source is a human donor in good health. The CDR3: CSARYGQGAYEQYF. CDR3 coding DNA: TGCAGTGCTCGCTATGGACAGGGGGCCTACGAGCAGTACTTC.